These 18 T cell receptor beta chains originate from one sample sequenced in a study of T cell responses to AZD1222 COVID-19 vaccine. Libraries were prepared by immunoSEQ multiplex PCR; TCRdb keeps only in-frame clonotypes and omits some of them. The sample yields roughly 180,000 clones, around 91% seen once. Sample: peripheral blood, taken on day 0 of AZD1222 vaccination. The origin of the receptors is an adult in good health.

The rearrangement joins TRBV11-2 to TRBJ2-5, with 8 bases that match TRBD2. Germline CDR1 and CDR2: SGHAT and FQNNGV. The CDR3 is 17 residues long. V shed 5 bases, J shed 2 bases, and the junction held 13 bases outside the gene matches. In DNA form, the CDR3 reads TGTGCCAGCAGCCTACGCCGAGGACTAGCTGGTCAAGAGACCCAGTACTTC. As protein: CASSLRRGLAGQETQYF.

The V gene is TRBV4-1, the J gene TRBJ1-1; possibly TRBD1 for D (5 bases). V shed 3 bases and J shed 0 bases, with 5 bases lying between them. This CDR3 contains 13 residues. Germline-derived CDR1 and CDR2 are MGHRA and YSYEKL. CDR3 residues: CASSQTVNTEAFF. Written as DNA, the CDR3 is TGCGCCAGCAGCCAGACAGTGAACACTGAAGCTTTCTTT.

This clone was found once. The CDR3 region is CASSDRGNQETQYF. The CDR3 DNA reads as TGTGCCAGCAGTGATCGAGGGAACCAAGAGACCCAGTACTTC. J is TRBJ2-5 and V is TRBV25-1; TRBD2 is a possible D gene (5 bases). Germline-derived CDR1 and CDR2 are MGHDK and SYGVNS. CDR3 length: 14 amino acids. The V end was cut by 3 bases, the J end by 0 bases, with 8 bases between.

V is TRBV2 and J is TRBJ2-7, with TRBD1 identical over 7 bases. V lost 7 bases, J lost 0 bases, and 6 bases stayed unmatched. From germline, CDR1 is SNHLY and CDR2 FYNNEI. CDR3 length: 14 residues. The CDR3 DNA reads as TGTGCCAGCAACCCGGACAGGCTCTCCTACGAGCAGTACTTC. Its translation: CASNPDRLSYEQYF.

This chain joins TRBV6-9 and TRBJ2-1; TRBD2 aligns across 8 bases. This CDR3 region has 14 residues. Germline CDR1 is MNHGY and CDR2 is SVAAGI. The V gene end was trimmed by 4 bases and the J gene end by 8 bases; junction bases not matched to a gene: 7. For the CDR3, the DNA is TGTGCCAGCAGTTCGCTAGCGGGTCTCGATGAGCAGTTCTTC. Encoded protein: CASSSLAGLDEQFF.

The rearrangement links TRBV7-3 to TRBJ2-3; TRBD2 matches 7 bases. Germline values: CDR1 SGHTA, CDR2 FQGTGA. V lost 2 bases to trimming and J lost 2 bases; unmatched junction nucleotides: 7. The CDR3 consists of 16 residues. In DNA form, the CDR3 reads TGTGCCAGCAGCTTAGGTGGGAGGGGAAACACAGATACGCAGTATTTT. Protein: CASSLGGRGNTDTQYF.

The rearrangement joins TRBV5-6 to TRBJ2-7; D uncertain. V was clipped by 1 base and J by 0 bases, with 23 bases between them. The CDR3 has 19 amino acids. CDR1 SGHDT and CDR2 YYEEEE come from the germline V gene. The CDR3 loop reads CASSLYIRRSDQSSYEQYF. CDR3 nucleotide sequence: TGTGCCAGCAGCTTGTACATCCGCCGTTCGGACCAGAGCTCCTACGAGCAGTACTTC.

The CDR3 DNA sequence: TGCGCCAGCACGAGGGCTAGCGGGGGGCCCTCTGGGGCCAACGTCCTGACTTTC. Translated: CASTRASGGPSGANVLTF. The chain carries TRBV5-1 and TRBJ2-6; 11 bases fit TRBD2. Per the germline V gene, CDR1 is SGHRS and CDR2 is YFSETQ. The CDR3 is made up of 18 amino acids. The J segment lost 0 bases and the V segment lost 6 bases, leaving 8 bases of the junction unmatched.

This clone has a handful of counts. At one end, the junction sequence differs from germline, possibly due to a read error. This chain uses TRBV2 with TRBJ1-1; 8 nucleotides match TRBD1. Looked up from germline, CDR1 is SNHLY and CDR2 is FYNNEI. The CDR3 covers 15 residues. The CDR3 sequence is CASGEGTGMNTEAFF. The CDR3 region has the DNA TGTGCCAGCGGTGAGGGGACAGGCATGAACACTGAAGCTTTCTTT.

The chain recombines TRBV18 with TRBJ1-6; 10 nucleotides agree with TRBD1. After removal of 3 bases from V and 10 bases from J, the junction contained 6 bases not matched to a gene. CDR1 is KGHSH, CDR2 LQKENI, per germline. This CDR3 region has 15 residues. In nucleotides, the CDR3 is TGTGCCAGCTCACCCGGGACAGGGGTAGGGTCACCCCTCCACTTT. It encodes CASSPGTGVGSPLHF.

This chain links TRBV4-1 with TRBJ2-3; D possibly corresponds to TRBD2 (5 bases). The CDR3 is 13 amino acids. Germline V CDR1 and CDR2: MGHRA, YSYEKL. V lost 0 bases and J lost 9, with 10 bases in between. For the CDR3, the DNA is TGCGCCAGCAGCCAAGATCACCGGGGAACGCAGTATTTT. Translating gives CASSQDHRGTQYF.

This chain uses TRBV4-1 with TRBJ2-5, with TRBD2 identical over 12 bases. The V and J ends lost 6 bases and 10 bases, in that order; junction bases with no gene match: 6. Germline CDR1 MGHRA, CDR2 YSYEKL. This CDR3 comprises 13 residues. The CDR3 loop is CASRGLAGSGQYF. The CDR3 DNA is TGCGCCAGCAGGGGACTAGCGGGTAGTGGCCAGTACTTC.

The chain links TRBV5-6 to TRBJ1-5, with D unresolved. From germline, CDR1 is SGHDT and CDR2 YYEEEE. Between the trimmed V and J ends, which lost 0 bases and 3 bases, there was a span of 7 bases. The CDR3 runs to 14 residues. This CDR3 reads CASSLAAANQPQHF. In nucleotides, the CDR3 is TGTGCCAGCAGCTTGGCGGCAGCCAATCAGCCCCAGCATTTT.

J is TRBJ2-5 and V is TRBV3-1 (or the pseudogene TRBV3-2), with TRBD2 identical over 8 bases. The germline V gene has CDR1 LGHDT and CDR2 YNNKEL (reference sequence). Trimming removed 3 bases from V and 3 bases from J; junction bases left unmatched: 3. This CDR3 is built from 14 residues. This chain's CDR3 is CASSHNGGEETQYF. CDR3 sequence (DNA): TGTGCCAGCAGCCATAACGGGGGGGAAGAGACCCAGTACTTC.

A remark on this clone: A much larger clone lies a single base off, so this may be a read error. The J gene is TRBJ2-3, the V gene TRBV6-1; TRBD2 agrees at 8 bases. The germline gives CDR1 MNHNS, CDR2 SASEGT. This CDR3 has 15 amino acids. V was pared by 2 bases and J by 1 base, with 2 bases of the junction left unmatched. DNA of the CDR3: TGTGCCAGCAGTGAATGGCGGGGGGGCACAGATACGCAGTATTTT. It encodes CASSEWRGGTDTQYF.

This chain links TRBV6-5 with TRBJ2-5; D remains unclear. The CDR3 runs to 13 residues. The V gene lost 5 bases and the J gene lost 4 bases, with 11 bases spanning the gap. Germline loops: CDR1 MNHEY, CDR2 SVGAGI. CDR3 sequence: CASSRERRETQYF. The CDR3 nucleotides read TGTGCCAGCAGTAGGGAACGGCGAGAGACCCAGTACTTC.

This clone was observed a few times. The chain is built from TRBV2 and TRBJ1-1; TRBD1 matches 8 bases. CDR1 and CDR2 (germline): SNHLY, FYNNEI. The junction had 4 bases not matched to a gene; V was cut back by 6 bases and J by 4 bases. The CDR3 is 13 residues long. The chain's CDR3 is CASRDRVGTEAFF. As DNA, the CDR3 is TGTGCCAGCAGGGACAGGGTGGGCACTGAAGCTTTCTTT.

In DNA form, the CDR3 reads TGTGCCAGCAGCGTTTCCGGGACTAGGACGAACACCGGGGAGCTGTTTTTT. This encodes CASSVSGTRTNTGELFF. The rearrangement joins TRBV9 to TRBJ2-2; 8 bases are a match to TRBD2. This CDR3 contains 17 residues. J lost 0 bases, V lost 2 bases, and 6 bases had no gene match. In germline, CDR1 is SGDLS, CDR2 YYNGEE.